The next 6 T cell receptor beta chains were all read from a single sample in a study of shared clonotypes between healthy human individuals. The assay was immunoSEQ multiplex PCR, and TCRdb's table has in-frame clones only and misses some. The sample consists of 2 million to 2.5 million clones, approximately 94% of them appearing once. Naive CD8 cells lacked CD45RO and underwent positive selection for CCR7, leaving out terminally differentiated effector memory CD45RA+ cells. The sample consisted of naive CD8+ T cells from PBMCs. These receptor sequences come from a man younger than 35 in good health. Some clones in this sample may be carry-over from other donors' samples.

V usage is TRBV5-6 and J usage is TRBJ1-1; maybe TRBD1 (6 bases). Germline V gene lookup returns CDR1 SGHDT and CDR2 YYEEEE. The CDR3 has 13 amino acids. V was pared by 0 bases and J by 8 bases, with 11 bases between. Here the CDR3 reads CASSLAAGAEAFF. The CDR3 coding sequence is TGTGCCAGCAGCTTGGCGGCAGGGGCCGAAGCTTTCTTT.

The chain employs TRBV27 and TRBJ2-3; the D gene is possibly TRBD2 (5 bases). This CDR3 comprises 16 residues. V was shortened by 5 bases and J by 4 bases, with 19 bases between the two germline ends. Per germline, CDR1 MNHEY and CDR2 SMNVEV (reference sequence). Here the CDR3 reads CASSPQRVLEADTQYF. CDR3 nucleotides: TGTGCCAGCAGTCCTCAACGGGTCCTGGAGGCAGATACGCAGTATTTT.

This clone is a singleton in its sample. V usage is TRBV5-4 and J usage is TRBJ2-7, with D possibly being TRBD1 (5 bases). This CDR3 region has 15 residues. V lost 1 base, J lost 2 bases, and 13 bases lay in between. Germline V gives CDR1 SGHNT, CDR2 YYREEE (reference sequence). In DNA form, the CDR3 reads TGTGCCAGCAGCTTGTCTCCGCCGGACACCTACGAGCAGTACTTC. This codes for CASSLSPPDTYEQYF.

The chain combines TRBV7-9 with TRBJ2-5; 7 bases line up with TRBD2. Germline V gene lookup returns CDR1 SEHNR and CDR2 FQNEAQ (reference sequence). This CDR3 is 17 amino acids long. Germline trimming cut 10 bases from V and 1 base from J; bases unmatched to any gene: 18. Written as DNA, the CDR3 is TGTGCCATCAAACTTACCCCTCTAGCGGACTCCCAAGAGACCCAGTACTTC. Translated, it gives CAIKLTPLADSQETQYF. Filled out from reference TRBV7-9 and TRBJ2-5, the complete variable domain reads DTGVSQNPRHKITKRGQNVTFRCDPISEHNRLYWYRQTLGQGPEFLTYFQNEAQLEKSRLLSDRFSAERPKGSFSTLEIQRTEQGDSAMYLCAIKLTPLADSQETQYFGPGTRLLVL.

The V call is TRBV19, the J call TRBJ2-3; 9 bases map to TRBD1. Germline lookup yields CDR1 LNHDA and CDR2 SQIVND (reference sequence). The trim removed 10 bases at V and 4 bases at J, leaving 9 bases unmatched. The CDR3 has 14 amino acids. The CDR3 bases are TGTGCCATCTCACAGGGGGCAGATGCAGATACGCAGTATTTT. Translation: CAISQGADADTQYF.

The chain joins TRBV7-9 to TRBJ2-1; D is undetermined. The CDR3 has 15 residues. Looked up from germline, CDR1 is SEHNR and CDR2 is FQNEAQ (reference sequence). The germline V and J ends were trimmed by 2 bases and 5 bases, with 13 bases remaining between them. CDR3 protein: CASSLLLGPDNEQFF. CDR3 nucleotide sequence: TGTGCCAGCAGCTTACTGCTTGGGCCAGACAATGAGCAGTTCTTC.